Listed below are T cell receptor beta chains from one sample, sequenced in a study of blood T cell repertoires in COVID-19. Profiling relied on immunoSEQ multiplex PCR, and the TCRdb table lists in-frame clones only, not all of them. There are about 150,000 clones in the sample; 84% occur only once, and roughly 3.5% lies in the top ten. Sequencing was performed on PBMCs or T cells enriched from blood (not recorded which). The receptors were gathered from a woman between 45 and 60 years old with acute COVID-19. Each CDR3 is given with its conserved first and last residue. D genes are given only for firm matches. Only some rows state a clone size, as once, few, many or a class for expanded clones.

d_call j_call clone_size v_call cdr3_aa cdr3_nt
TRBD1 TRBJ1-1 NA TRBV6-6 CASSTGQGPVNTEAFF TGTGCCAGCAGCACAGGACAGGGGCCGGTGAACACTGAAGCTTTCTTT
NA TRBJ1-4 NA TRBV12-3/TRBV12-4 CASRSNEKLFF TGTGCCAGCAGGTCAAATGAAAAACTGTTTTTT
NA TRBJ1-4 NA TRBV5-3 CARSGASGKLFF TGTGCCAGAAGCGGGGCTAGCGGAAAACTGTTTTTT
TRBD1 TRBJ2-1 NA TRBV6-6 CASSYRGQGGNEQFF TGTGCCAGCAGTTACCGGGGACAGGGAGGAAATGAGCAGTTCTTC
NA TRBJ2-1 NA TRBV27 CASTSGSLYNEQFF TGTGCCAGCACCAGCGGGTCCCTTTACAATGAGCAGTTCTTC
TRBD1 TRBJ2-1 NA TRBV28 CASSSSGTGADEQFF TGTGCCAGCAGTTCGTCCGGGACAGGGGCCGATGAGCAGTTCTTC
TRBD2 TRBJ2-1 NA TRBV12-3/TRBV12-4 CASRGTSRNEQFF TGTGCCAGCAGGGGGACTAGTCGAAATGAGCAGTTCTTC
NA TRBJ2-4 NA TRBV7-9 CASSLGRSSGTKNIQYF TGTGCCAGCAGCTTAGGACGCTCCTCGGGAACCAAAAACATTCAGTACTTC
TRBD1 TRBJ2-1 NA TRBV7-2 CASSQRDRVGEQFF TGTGCCAGCAGCCAACGTGACAGGGTCGGGGAGCAGTTCTTC
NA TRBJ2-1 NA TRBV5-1 CASSLATEGDEQFF TGCGCCAGCAGCTTGGCGACTGAGGGGGATGAGCAGTTCTTC
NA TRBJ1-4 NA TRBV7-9 CASSPVGGSTNEKLFF TGTGCCAGCAGCCCAGTGGGAGGGTCAACTAATGAAAAACTGTTTTTT
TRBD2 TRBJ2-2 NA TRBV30 CAWSVGSSGRAGTGELFF TGTGCCTGGAGTGTCGGTTCTAGCGGGAGGGCCGGCACCGGGGAGCTGTTTTTT
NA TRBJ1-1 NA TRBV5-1 CASSLGHENTEAFF TGCGCCAGCAGCCTGGGACACGAGAACACTGAAGCTTTCTTT
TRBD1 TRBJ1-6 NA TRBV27 CASRTGVSSSPLHF TGTGCCAGCAGGACAGGGGTCTCGAGTTCACCCCTCCACTTT
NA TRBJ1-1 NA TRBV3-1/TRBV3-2 CASSRGRSEAFF TGTGCCAGCAGCCGGGGGCGGTCGGAAGCTTTCTTT
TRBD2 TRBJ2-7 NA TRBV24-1 CATSGGHTSGRAEKPPLAYEQYF TGTGCCACCAGTGGGGGGCATACTAGCGGGAGGGCCGAAAAGCCTCCTCTCGCCTACGAGCAGTACTTC
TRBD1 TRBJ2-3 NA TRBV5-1 CASSSGQGNTDTQYF TGCGCCAGCAGCTCGGGACAGGGGAACACAGATACGCAGTATTTT
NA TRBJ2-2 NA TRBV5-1 CASSMTTNTGELFF TGCGCCAGCAGCATGACTACGAACACCGGGGAGCTGTTTTTT
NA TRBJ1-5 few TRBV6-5 CASSYRRGTPQHF TGTGCCAGCAGTTACCGCCGGGGTACGCCCCAGCATTTT
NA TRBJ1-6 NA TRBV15 CATSRGGNSPLHF TGTGCCACCAGCAGAGGCGGCAATTCACCCCTCCACTTT
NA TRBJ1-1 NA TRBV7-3 CASSLQGYTEAFF TGTGCCAGCAGCTTACAGGGTTACACTGAAGCTTTCTTT
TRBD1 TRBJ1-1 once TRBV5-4 CASRRDREATEAFF TGTGCCAGCCGACGGGACAGGGAGGCCACTGAAGCTTTCTTT
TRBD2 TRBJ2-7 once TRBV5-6 CASSQRGVGRYEQYF TGTGCCAGCAGCCAGCGGGGGGTCGGCAGATACGAGCAGTACTTC
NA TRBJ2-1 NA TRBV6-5 CATAPATGAYNEQFF TGTGCCACCGCCCCCGCCACCGGAGCCTACAATGAGCAGTTCTTC
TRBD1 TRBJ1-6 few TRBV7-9 CASSQGQGFYNSPLHF TGTGCCAGCAGCCAGGGACAGGGTTTCTATAATTCACCCCTCCACTTT
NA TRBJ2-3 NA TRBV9 CASSSFRDTQYF TGTGCCAGCAGCTCCTTCCGTGATACGCAGTATTTT
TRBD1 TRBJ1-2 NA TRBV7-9 CASSLSDRKSGYTF TGTGCCAGCAGTTTATCGGACAGGAAGAGTGGCTACACCTTC
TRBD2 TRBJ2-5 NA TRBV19 CASRQTSIALETQYF TGTGCCAGTAGACAGACTAGCATAGCTCTGGAGACCCAGTACTTC
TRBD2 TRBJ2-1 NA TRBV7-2 CASSYGTSGIEQFF TGTGCCAGCAGCTATGGGACTAGCGGAATCGAGCAGTTCTTC
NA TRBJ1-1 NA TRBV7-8 CASSSQTGVNTEAFF TGTGCCAGCAGCTCTCAGACAGGTGTGAACACTGAAGCTTTCTTT
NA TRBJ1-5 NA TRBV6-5 CASTRQAPNQPQHF TGTGCCAGCACGCGACAGGCCCCCAATCAGCCCCAGCATTTT
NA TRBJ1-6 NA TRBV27 CASSFLTVESPLHF TGTGCCAGCAGTTTTTTGACAGTAGAATCACCCCTCCACTTT
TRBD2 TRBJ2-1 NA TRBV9 CASSQLAGGYNEQFF TGTGCCAGCAGCCAACTAGCGGGAGGCTACAATGAGCAGTTCTTC
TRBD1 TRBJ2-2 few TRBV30 CAWSGSWDRGTGGELFF TGTGCCTGGAGTGGGTCCTGGGACAGGGGAACCGGCGGGGAGCTGTTTTTT
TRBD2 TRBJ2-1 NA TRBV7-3 CASSLQASGYTSYNEQFF TGTGCCAGCAGCTTACAGGCTAGCGGGTATACCTCCTACAATGAGCAGTTCTTC
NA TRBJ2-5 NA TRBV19 CASSRDQETQYF TGTGCCAGTAGTCGGGACCAAGAGACCCAGTACTTC
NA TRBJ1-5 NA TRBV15 CATQTRLGDQPQHF TGTGCCACTCAGACCCGATTGGGAGATCAGCCCCAGCATTTT
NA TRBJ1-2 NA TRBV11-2 CASSYARGYDYGYTF TGTGCCAGCAGCTACGCCAGGGGCTACGACTATGGCTACACCTTC
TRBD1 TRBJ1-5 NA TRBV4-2 CASSQATGAFHQPQHF TGTGCCAGCAGCCAAGCGACAGGGGCTTTCCATCAGCCCCAGCATTTT
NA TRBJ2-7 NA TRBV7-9 CASSYLAPADEQYF TGTGCCAGCAGCTACTTAGCACCGGCGGATGAGCAGTACTTC
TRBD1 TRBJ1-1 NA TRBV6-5 CASSWSQGVNTEAFF TGTGCCAGCAGTTGGTCACAGGGGGTGAACACTGAAGCTTTCTTT
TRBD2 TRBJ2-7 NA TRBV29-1 CSVGTSGRGAGREQYF TGCAGCGTTGGGACTAGCGGGAGAGGTGCTGGGCGCGAGCAGTACTTC
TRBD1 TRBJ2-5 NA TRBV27 CASSQFRDSLGETQYF TGTGCCAGCAGTCAATTCCGGGACAGTCTGGGCGAGACCCAGTACTTC